This T cell receptor beta chain was obtained from a study of blood T cell repertoires in COVID-19 (dated by TCRdb to about 2020). Concerning the study at large: Samples from collaborators originated in the United States, Italy and Spain and spanned both the acute and convalescent phases of COVID-19. The material from the prospective study consisted of cDNA or gDNA derived from T cells, B-cell-depleted T cells, or PBMCs. Subjects who had been exposed to COVID-19, were actively infected with it, or had recovered from it provided the deeply sampled blood TCRbeta repertoires that made up the dataset. A freely available public database, intended as a resource for researchers studying the immune response to SARS-CoV-2, is where the repertoires were released. Samples came from the ongoing ImmuneRACE study (first 160 participants) plus 1,254 subjects from 6 global collaborators. A de-identified subject ID, COVID-19 status, age in years and sex were almost always included in the sample metadata. Where HLA class I and class II types were available, the types were taken from metadata supplied by the sample provider, not from assay-based typing. Summary of the overall study and its limitations: How much clinical and demographic metadata was included differed by source and by participant, and the metadata was provided uncurated.

Including the terminal cysteine and phenylalanine, the CDR3 comprises 13 residues. The entry retains the CDR3 DNA only, 39 bases that are in frame from base 1. Deletion took 2 bases off V and 7 bases off J, with a span of 11 bases between the germline ends. TCRbeta CDR3 regions were amplified from genomic DNA using the immunoSEQ Assay, a bias-controlled multiplex PCR. Per the original workflow: The number of nucleated cells in each sample was estimated from the amplification of reference gene primers within the assay. To quantify the absolute abundance of each unique TCRbeta CDR3 rearrangement, sequence reads were collapsed and filtered. For each sample, productive Simpson clonality was calculated as the square root of Simpson's diversity index over productive rearrangements. TCRdb stores this immuneACCESS table with in-frame sequences only. Part of the clones is absent; in the studies checked, under half of the shortfall reflects unresolved V genes, and no reason is known for the rest. The V and J calls and the clone size are those of that table, but D and trimming were determined from the DNA. This sample has fewer than 75,000 clones in its table, and 86% of those were observed once. More than 6.5% of the sample is taken by the ten largest.

The collaborating institutions used their own protocols to collect whole blood in K2EDTA tubes. Collaborator samples were shipped for TCRbeta analysis as frozen whole blood, isolated PBMCs, or DNA extracted from either sample type. Note on this clone: Its antigen is not yet known. Base-call qualities are not available, and no considerably larger clone is one nucleotide away.

Source material: peripheral blood. The source is a man in his fifties or sixties with active COVID-19. The chain is encoded by TRBV12-3 or TRBV12-4 joined to TRBJ1-2; a tentative D call is TRBD1 (6 bases match). CDR3 loop: CASSLTGLVGYTF. The DNA reads TGTGCCAGCAGTTTAACAGGGTTGGTTGGCTACACCTTC.